This is a list of T cell receptor beta chains from one sample in a study of blood T cells in healthy people across ages. TCRdb ran MiXCR on the 5' RACE reads and lists one entry per CDR3 protein. This sample carries some 790,000 distinct CDR3 sequences, 25% to 35% of them seen once, and the ten largest clones take roughly a sixth. Sequencing was done on a sample of blood. All receptors come from a woman aged 80 or older in good health. Each CDR3 is given with its conserved first and last residue. Each record gives: V gene, J gene, CDR3 protein.

>TRBV6-2/TRBV6-3|TRBJ2-7
CASSMGQGASYEQYF
>TRBV30|TRBJ2-5
CALDRGLGEQYF
>TRBV12-3/TRBV12-4|TRBJ2-7
CASSKTGYEQYF
>TRBV15|TRBJ2-1
CATSRDSSSYNEQFF
>TRBV18|TRBJ1-1
CASSPMGANTEAFF
>TRBV7-9|TRBJ1-6
CASSLGLLGRFDSPLHF
>TRBV20-1|TRBJ2-3
CSARDLTDTDTQYF
>TRBV20-1|TRBJ2-1
CSARNEYAEQFF
>TRBV20-1|TRBJ1-2
CSAPQGGQGYTF
>TRBV20-1|TRBJ1-1
CSATGTGILGFVPGAFF
>TRBV12-3/TRBV12-4|TRBJ1-5
CASSLDASGQGNQPQHF
>TRBV4-3|TRBJ2-7
CASSQARTGGGYEQYF
>TRBV15|TRBJ1-6
CATSILPSSYNSPLHF
>TRBV7-2|TRBJ2-2
CASTGQTNTGELFF
>TRBV10-1|TRBJ2-3
CASSESGTSGDTQYF
>TRBV7-8|TRBJ1-5
CASSLAEQPQHF